These T cell receptor beta chains were read from a single sample in a study of T-cell reconstitution after alpha-beta-depleted transplantation in children. Via MiXCR, TCRdb re-called the PCR reads, giving one row per CDR3 protein. The table records about 980,000 distinct CDR3 sequences, under 30% of them present only once. The input for sequencing was PBMCs, mostly from graft donor cells, taken 360 days after TCRalphabeta/CD19-depleted stem cell transplant. These receptors were taken from a boy in the first two years of life who had a stem cell transplant for SCID, so the T cells may come from the graft donor. The CDR3 runs from the conserved cysteine through the conserved F or W. The D gene is left open where the match is weak. Clone size, where shown, is once, few, many, or a class for clones that have expanded.

TRBJ1-1	.	once	TRBV7-6	TGTGCCAGCAGCTTAGAAGGGGGAGTGAACACTGAAGCTTTCTTT	CASSLEGGVNTEAFF
TRBJ2-1	.	few	TRBV6-6	TGTGCCAGCACCCATTTCAATGAGCAGTTCTTC	CASTHFNEQFF
TRBJ2-1	.	few	TRBV12-3/TRBV12-4	TGTGCCAGCAGTTTTCCTCCACGGGACAAAAGCTACAATGAGCAGTTCTTC	CASSFPPRDKSYNEQFF
TRBJ1-1	.	.	TRBV4-2	TGTGCCAGCAGCCAAGATCTAGGGAACACTGAAGCTTTCTTT	CASSQDLGNTEAFF
TRBJ1-5	.	.	TRBV5-6	TGTGCCAGCAGCTTGGGGGGGGGTAAGACCCAGCATTTT	CASSLGGGKTQHF
TRBJ2-2	TRBD1	.	TRBV20-1	TGCAGTGCTGGTTCCGGGACAGGGGGATCCGGGGAGCTGTTTTTT	CSAGSGTGGSGELFF
TRBJ2-1	.	.	TRBV5-1	TGCGCCAGCTTTCCCCCGGGACTCCGAGTAGATGAGCAGTTCTTC	CASFPPGLRVDEQFF
TRBJ1-6	TRBD1	few	TRBV7-2	TGTGCCAGCAGCCAGGACAGGGTCAATTCACCCCTCCACTTT	CASSQDRVNSPLHF
TRBJ2-2	TRBD1	.	TRBV28	TGTGCCAGCAGTTTTGATTTAGGGGGCGAGACCGGGGAGCTGTTTTTT	CASSFDLGGETGELFF
TRBJ2-7	.	once	TRBV4-1	TGCGCCAGCAGCCAAGCAAGCTTGTCCTACGAGCAGTACTTC	CASSQASLSYEQYF
TRBJ2-1	TRBD2	.	TRBV5-1	TGCGCCAGCAGCTTAAGGGCTAGCGGGGCGCCCTCCTACAATGAGCAGTTCTTC	CASSLRASGAPSYNEQFF
TRBJ2-6	.	.	TRBV12-3/TRBV12-4	TGTGCCAGCAGTTTGACCACTAGGGCTGGGGCCAACGTCCTGACTTTC	CASSLTTRAGANVLTF
TRBJ1-1	.	few	TRBV15	TGTGCCACCAGCAGAGATGTCGGGTACACTGAAGCTTTCTTT	CATSRDVGYTEAFF
TRBJ2-7	.	few	TRBV29-1	TGCAGCGTTGGAAAGGGTTCCCCCTCCTACGAGCAGTACTTC	CSVGKGSPSYEQYF
TRBJ1-1	.	many	TRBV29-1	TGCAGCACCCGGGACCTGGCTATGAACACTGAAGCTTTCTTT	CSTRDLAMNTEAFF
TRBJ1-4	.	few	TRBV7-6	TGTGCCAGCAGCTTGGGGGGATTCGGTGAAAAACTGTTTTTT	CASSLGGFGEKLFF
TRBJ2-7	.	.	TRBV10-3	TGTGCCATCAGCCCCCGACAGACCTCCTACGAGCAGTACTTC	CAISPRQTSYEQYF
TRBJ2-7	TRBD1	few	TRBV4-1	TGCGCCAGCAGCCTAACGACAGGGGTTAGCCCCTACGAGCAGTACTTC	CASSLTTGVSPYEQYF
TRBJ2-3	TRBD1	.	TRBV5-1	TGCGCCAGCAGCCAGACAGGGGGCCGCACAGATACGCAGTATTTT	CASSQTGGRTDTQYF
TRBJ2-1	.	few	TRBV6-5	TGTGCCAGCAGTTCCGGGACAAGTCTTTTCTACAATGAGCAGTTCTTC	CASSSGTSLFYNEQFF
TRBJ2-5	TRBD2	few	TRBV20-1	TGCAGTGCAGCGGGGGGTACTTCGGAGACCCAGTACTTC	CSAAGGTSETQYF
TRBJ1-1	.	few	TRBV3-1	TGTGCCAGCAGCCAAGAGTTGAACACTGAAGCTTTCTTT	CASSQELNTEAFF
TRBJ2-2	.	many	TRBV12-3/TRBV12-4	TGTGCCAGCAGTTTGACGGACACCGGGGAGCTGTTTTTT	CASSLTDTGELFF
TRBJ1-1	.	.	TRBV28	TGTGCCAGCAGGCTCTTCAGAGAAGCTTTCTTT	CASRLFREAFF
TRBJ1-1	TRBD1	few	TRBV5-1	TGCGCCAGCAGCTTGACGGGACAGGGTGACACTGAAGCTTTCTTT	CASSLTGQGDTEAFF
TRBJ1-3	.	.	TRBV4-1	TGCGCCAGCAGCCAACAGACCTGGCTCGGAAACACCATATATTTT	CASSQQTWLGNTIYF
TRBJ2-1	.	.	TRBV5-1	TGCGCCAGCTGTCAAACAGGGAGCTCCTACAATGAGCAGTTCTTC	CASCQTGSSYNEQFF
TRBJ2-4	.	few	TRBV5-1	TGCGCCAGCAGTAAGGGGGGGCCCGACTTCAACATTCAGTACTTC	CASSKGGPDFNIQYF
TRBJ2-7	TRBD1	few	TRBV7-2	TGTGCCAGCAGCTTACGGGCAGGGGGCTTGTCCTACGAGCAGTACTTC	CASSLRAGGLSYEQYF
TRBJ2-5	.	few	TRBV5-4	TGTGCCACCTGTGAGCGGTCAGACCAAGAGACCCAGTACTTC	CATCERSDQETQYF
TRBJ2-5	.	.	TRBV20-1	TGCAGTGCTCTAGGAGGACCACAAGAGACCCAGTACTTC	CSALGGPQETQYF
TRBJ2-3	.	few	TRBV21-1	TGTGCCAGCAGCAAAGTTACCCATGGGGGGGGCGGTGGAGATACGCAGTATTTT	CASSKVTHGGGGGDTQYF
TRBJ1-1	.	.	TRBV6-1	TGTGCCAGCACCGGGACGGAGAACACTGAAGCTTTCTTT	CASTGTENTEAFF
TRBJ1-2	TRBD1	.	TRBV4-2	TGTGCCAGCAGCCAAGATCCAATTTCTTGGGACAAAGGGGGCCGCTATGGCTACACCTTC	CASSQDPISWDKGGRYGYTF
TRBJ2-2	TRBD1	few	TRBV2	TGTGCCTTCGACAGGGGCACCGGGGAGCTGTTTTTT	CAFDRGTGELFF
TRBJ2-7	.	.	TRBV20-1	TGCAGTGCTAGAGGACAGGAATTTTACGAGCAGTACTTC	CSARGQEFYEQYF
TRBJ2-7	TRBD2	.	TRBV4-2	TGTGCCAGCAGCCAAGGGTTGGGGGGGAGCTCCTACGAGCAGTACTTC	CASSQGLGGSSYEQYF
TRBJ2-7	.	.	TRBV12-3/TRBV12-4	TGTGCCAGCAGTTTAGTCCAGGTCTACGAGCAGTACTTC	CASSLVQVYEQYF
TRBJ2-2	TRBD1	.	TRBV5-1	TGCGCCAGCAGCTCTCTCGGGACAGGGAACGGGGAGCTGTTTTTT	CASSSLGTGNGELFF
TRBJ2-2	TRBD2	.	TRBV5-1	TGCGCCAGCAGCGCAGGGACTAGAGACAGGACCGGGGAGCTGTTTTTT	CASSAGTRDRTGELFF
TRBJ1-2	TRBD1	.	TRBV6-1	TGTGCCAGCAGTCAACGACAGGGAAATGGCTACACCTTC	CASSQRQGNGYTF
TRBJ2-1	TRBD2	.	TRBV20-1	TGCAGTGAGGTTCGCGGGGGGGCCTGGAACAATGAGCAGTTCTTC	CSEVRGGAWNNEQFF
TRBJ2-7	TRBD1	once	TRBV5-1	TGCGCCAGCAGCTTGGCCTTTCCCCGAACAGGGGGGAGATCCTACGAGCAGTACTTC	CASSLAFPRTGGRSYEQYF
TRBJ2-7	TRBD2	few	TRBV4-2	TGTGCCAGCAGCCAACCGGGACTATCTCTTTACGAGCAGTACTTC	CASSQPGLSLYEQYF
TRBJ2-7	.	few	TRBV12-3/TRBV12-4	TGTGCCAGCAGTGGGGGAGAGGTTGGGTACGAGCAGTACTTC	CASSGGEVGYEQYF
TRBJ2-2	.	.	TRBV27	TGTGCCAGCAGTATAGTGGGGCGCGCCACCGGGGAGCTGTTTTTT	CASSIVGRATGELFF
TRBJ2-1	.	.	TRBV7-7	TGTGCCAGCAGCTTAGGGACCGGTCCCGGGGACAATGAGCAGTTCTTC	CASSLGTGPGDNEQFF
TRBJ2-5	.	few	TRBV20-1	TGCAGTGCTATCCCCCTGGACACCCCGGGAGAGACCCAGTACTTC	CSAIPLDTPGETQYF
TRBJ2-7	TRBD2	.	TRBV20-1	TGCAGTGCTGGCCCTGGACTAGCTTTTGGCCACGAGCAGTACTTC	CSAGPGLAFGHEQYF
TRBJ2-2	.	.	TRBV7-2	TGTGCCAGCAGCTTAGAGAGGACTCGGGAGCTGTTTTTT	CASSLERTRELFF
TRBJ2-1	.	few	TRBV5-8	TGTGCCAGCAGCGCCGCCGGCGAGCCCTACAATGAGCAGTTCTTC	CASSAAGEPYNEQFF
TRBJ1-2	TRBD1	.	TRBV7-2	TGTGCCAGCAGCTTAGAGAGACAGGGGTACTATGGCTACACCTTC	CASSLERQGYYGYTF
TRBJ2-5	.	few	TRBV6-1	TGTGCCAGCAGCAAACCAACGACTAGGGGGCAGGGTGAGACCCAGTACTTC	CASSKPTTRGQGETQYF
TRBJ2-3	.	few	TRBV5-1	TGCGCCAGCAGCTTGGAGGGGGGGCTTTCAGATACGCAGTATTTT	CASSLEGGLSDTQYF
TRBJ1-5	.	few	TRBV20-1	TGCAGTGCTAGAGACGCGTCGTTAGAGCCCCAGCATTTT	CSARDASLEPQHF
TRBJ2-1	TRBD2	few	TRBV2	TGTGCCAGCAGGTTCAGGAAACTAGCGGGGGTGCTCGGGTACGATGAGCAGTTCTTC	CASRFRKLAGVLGYDEQFF
TRBJ2-7	.	.	TRBV29-1	TGCAGCGCCGTCCCCCGACAGTCCCAGGTCTACGAGCAGTACTTC	CSAVPRQSQVYEQYF
TRBJ1-6	.	.	TRBV12-3/TRBV12-4	TGTGCCAGCAGTTTGCTTCATACAGTGGCTTCACCCCTCCACTTT	CASSLLHTVASPLHF